The rows below give T cell receptor beta chains drawn from one sample of a study of blood T cell repertoires in COVID-19. Sequencing was performed with immunoSEQ multiplex PCR; in TCRdb, only in-frame clones are kept and a portion is missing. The sample lists approximately 30,000 clones; 78% were seen once. Material: peripheral blood. The receptors were gathered from a woman aged 55-70 years with acute or convalescent COVID-19. The CDR3 runs from the conserved cysteine through the conserved F or W. A D gene is named only where the DNA matches it firmly. Clone size is not always given. Where it is, it says once, few, many or a class for expanded clones.

V	length	size	D	J	CDR3	DNA
TRBV2	14	once	.	TRBJ1-5	CASRQGGGNQPQHF	TGTGCCAGCAGGCAGGGTGGCGGCAATCAGCCCCAGCATTTT
TRBV5-6	14	once	.	TRBJ2-1	CASSFPGLNNEQFF	TGTGCCAGCAGCTTCCCGGGACTTAACAATGAGCAGTTCTTC
TRBV3-1/TRBV3-2	16	.	TRBD2	TRBJ2-7	CASSQGPSGGTVEQYF	TGTGCCAGCAGCCAAGGTCCCAGCGGGGGTACCGTCGAGCAGTACTTC
TRBV3-1/TRBV3-2	18	.	TRBD2	TRBJ2-3	CASSQGTSGDPSTDTQYF	TGTGCCAGCAGCCAAGGGACTAGCGGGGACCCCAGCACAGATACGCAGTATTTT
TRBV29-1	13	.	.	TRBJ2-4	CSVLDKAKNIQYF	TGCAGCGTCTTAGATAAAGCCAAAAACATTCAGTACTTC
TRBV10-2	16	few	.	TRBJ1-6	CASSESRVSYNSPLHF	TGCGCCAGCAGTGAGTCGCGGGTCTCCTATAATTCACCCCTCCACTTT
TRBV6-6	16	few	.	TRBJ1-6	CASSYSMEDFNSPLHF	TGTGCCAGCAGTTACTCGATGGAGGATTTCAATTCACCCCTCCACTTT
TRBV5-1	14	.	TRBD1	TRBJ1-1	CASSVGQGEAEAFF	TGCGCCAGCAGCGTGGGACAGGGTGAGGCTGAAGCTTTCTTT
TRBV9	17	.	TRBD1	TRBJ2-2	CASSVDSTGTGTGELFF	TGTGCCAGCAGCGTCGACAGCACCGGGACAGGGACCGGGGAGCTGTTTTTT
TRBV7-9	16	once	TRBD1	TRBJ2-7	CASSPRSGTVINEQYF	TGTGCCAGCAGCCCCAGATCCGGGACAGTGATCAACGAGCAGTACTTC
TRBV19	13	.	.	TRBJ1-1	CASSKTANTEAFF	TGTGCCAGTAGCAAGACAGCGAACACTGAAGCTTTCTTT
TRBV30	11	.	.	TRBJ1-1	CAWSVAQKAFF	TGTGCCTGGAGTGTGGCCCAGAAAGCTTTCTTT
TRBV11-2	12	.	.	TRBJ1-2	CASSSSYLGYTF	TGTGCCAGCAGCTCCTCTTATCTAGGCTACACCTTC
TRBV2	14	.	.	TRBJ1-1	CASSNLGGSPEAFF	TGTGCCAGCAGTAACCTCGGGGGTTCCCCTGAAGCTTTCTTT
TRBV3-1/TRBV3-2	14	.	.	TRBJ2-5	CASSQDGAGAPDYF	TGTGCCAGCAGCCAAGATGGCGCGGGGGCTCCCGATTACTTC
TRBV5-6	14	few	.	TRBJ1-4	CASSLGQNNEKLFF	TGTGCCAGCAGCTTGGGACAGAATAATGAAAAACTGTTTTTT
TRBV4-1	15	.	.	TRBJ2-3	CASKKTGVSPDTQYF	TGCGCCAGTAAAAAGACGGGGGTGTCTCCAGATACGCAGTATTTT
TRBV6-5	15	.	TRBD1	TRBJ2-7	CASSTPGQGGNEQYF	TGTGCCAGCAGCACTCCGGGACAGGGGGGAAACGAGCAGTACTTC
TRBV20-1	15	.	TRBD1	TRBJ1-1	CSASQNRGHTTEAFF	TGCAGTGCTAGTCAGAACAGGGGGCATACGACTGAAGCTTTCTTT
TRBV6-5	14	.	TRBD1	TRBJ1-2	CASSLQGGDYGYTF	TGTGCCAGCAGCTTACAAGGGGGCGACTATGGCTACACCTTC
TRBV28	15	.	TRBD1	TRBJ2-3	CASSPTGASTDTQYF	TGTGCCAGCAGTCCGACAGGGGCTAGCACAGATACGCAGTATTTT
TRBV12-3/TRBV12-4	13	.	.	TRBJ2-1	CASSLAQEDEQFF	TGTGCCAGCAGTTTAGCGCAGGAGGATGAGCAGTTCTTC
TRBV7-8	14	.	.	TRBJ1-3	CASSLGADGNTIYF	TGTGCCAGCAGCTTAGGAGCGGATGGAAACACCATATATTTT
TRBV5-6	13	few	.	TRBJ2-2	CASSLSPAGELFF	TGTGCCAGCAGCTTGTCCCCGGCCGGGGAGCTGTTTTTT
TRBV12-3/TRBV12-4	13	few	.	TRBJ2-7	CASSLDLPYEQYF	TGTGCCAGCAGTTTAGATCTCCCCTACGAGCAGTACTTC
TRBV28	16	.	.	TRBJ2-7	CASSSQGFRDSYEQYF	TGTGCCAGCAGTTCCCAGGGTTTCCGAGACTCCTACGAGCAGTACTTC
TRBV27	15	.	.	TRBJ1-1	CASSFRGNPDTEAFF	TGTGCCAGCAGTTTTAGGGGGAATCCCGACACTGAAGCTTTCTTT
TRBV6-1	17	.	.	TRBJ1-6	CASSEASRVTGNSPLHF	TGTGCCAGCAGTGAAGCGTCCAGAGTCACAGGGAATTCACCCCTCCACTTT
TRBV3-1/TRBV3-2	14	.	.	TRBJ2-1	CASSPGGPRNEQFF	TGTGCCAGCAGCCCCGGAGGGCCGCGCAATGAGCAGTTCTTC
TRBV9	15	.	.	TRBJ1-2	CASSETGGQGYGYTF	TGTGCCAGCAGCGAGACTGGGGGCCAGGGCTATGGCTACACCTTC
TRBV5-4	14	.	.	TRBJ2-7	CASSLVDSTYEQYF	TGTGCCAGCAGCTTGGTGGACAGCACCTACGAGCAGTACTTC
TRBV2	14	few	.	TRBJ1-4	CASRAGQGREKLFF	TGTGCCAGCAGGGCCGGGCAGGGGCGTGAAAAACTGTTTTTT
TRBV10-3	15	.	TRBD1	TRBJ2-2	CAIRPGQRNTGELFF	TGTGCCATCAGACCGGGACAGCGGAACACCGGGGAGCTGTTTTTT
TRBV6-5	16	.	.	TRBJ1-1	CASSYRRGGVNTEAFF	TGTGCCAGCAGTTACCGGAGAGGGGGGGTGAACACTGAAGCTTTCTTT
TRBV11-3	13	few	.	TRBJ2-2	CASSLAIAGELFF	TGTGCCAGCAGCTTAGCAATTGCCGGGGAGCTGTTTTTT
TRBV7-2	18	.	TRBD1	TRBJ1-3	CASSLDPDRSYSGNTIYF	TGTGCCAGCAGCTTAGATCCGGACAGGAGTTACTCTGGAAACACCATATATTTT
TRBV2	14	.	.	TRBJ1-5	CASRQGDGNQPQHF	TGTGCCAGCAGGCAGGGTGACGGCAATCAGCCCCAGCATTTT
TRBV15	19	few	TRBD1	TRBJ2-7	CATSREVGGGQGSSYEQYF	TGTGCCACCAGCAGAGAAGTGGGGGGAGGACAGGGTTCCTCCTACGAGCAGTACTTC
TRBV7-9	17	once	TRBD2	TRBJ2-3	CASSSVGTSDGTDTQYF	TGTGCCAGCAGCTCGGTGGGGACTAGCGATGGCACAGATACGCAGTATTTT
TRBV19	14	.	TRBD1	TRBJ2-7	CASSSRDRSYEQYF	TGTGCCAGTAGTTCCCGGGACAGGTCCTACGAGCAGTACTTC
TRBV4-1	18	few	TRBD1	TRBJ2-3	CASSQDSYTGDLTDTQYF	TGCGCCAGCAGCCAAGATTCGTATACAGGGGACCTCACAGATACGCAGTATTTT
TRBV11-1	13	.	TRBD2	TRBJ2-1	CASGTSGNNEQFF	TGTGCCAGTGGGACTAGCGGAAACAATGAGCAGTTCTTC
TRBV5-1	13	.	.	TRBJ2-2	CASRGPEDGELFF	TGCGCCAGCAGGGGCCCGGAGGACGGGGAGCTGTTTTTT
TRBV15	15	.	.	TRBJ1-2	CATSRNSGGGYGYTF	TGTGCCACCAGCAGGAATTCTGGGGGGGGCTATGGCTACACCTTC
TRBV7-9	15	.	.	TRBJ2-7	CASSLGSGSTYEQYF	TGTGCCAGCAGCTTAGGGTCCGGGTCCACCTACGAGCAGTACTTC
TRBV6-1	16	.	TRBD1	TRBJ1-4	CASSETDRGDNEKLFF	TGTGCCAGCAGTGAAACAGACAGGGGGGATAATGAAAAACTGTTTTTT
TRBV25-1	13	few	.	TRBJ1-2	CASSEFTYYGYTF	TGTGCCAGCAGTGAATTTACTTATTATGGCTACACCTTC
TRBV2	13	.	TRBD2	TRBJ2-3	CASSTSGADTQYF	TGTGCCAGCAGCACTAGCGGGGCAGATACGCAGTATTTT
TRBV9	14	.	.	TRBJ2-5	CASSVGGGEETQYF	TGTGCCAGCAGCGTAGGCGGGGGCGAAGAGACCCAGTACTTC
TRBV2	15	.	.	TRBJ2-1	CASSEGRPGMNEQFF	TGTGCCAGCAGTGAAGGCCGTCCCGGTATGAATGAGCAGTTCTTC